Presented here are 21 T cell receptor beta chains from one specimen sequenced in a study of blood T cell repertoires in COVID-19. Assay used: immunoSEQ multiplex PCR; TCRdb lists only in-frame clones, some missing. The sample carries about 240,000 clones, 86% recorded once. Input material: peripheral blood. These receptors all stem from an elderly man with acute or convalescent COVID-19.

The chain joins TRBV7-9 to TRBJ2-1; the D gene is possibly TRBD2 (5 bases). Trimming shortened V by 6 bases and J by 0 bases, and 15 bases separated the two germline ends. From germline, CDR1 is SEHNR and CDR2 FQNEAQ (reference sequence). The CDR3 consists of 16 residues. For the CDR3, the DNA is TGTGCCAGCAGTTCGGGGAAGCGTAGCTCCTACAATGAGCAGTTCTTC. Translated, it gives CASSSGKRSSYNEQFF. Complete variable domain (other parts from reference TRBV7-9 and TRBJ2-1): DTGVSQNPRHKITKRGQNVTFRCDPISEHNRLYWYRQTLGQGPEFLTYFQNEAQLEKSRLLSDRFSAERPKGSFSTLEIQRTEQGDSAMYLCASSSGKRSSYNEQFFGPGTRLTVL.

This chain uses TRBV28 with TRBJ2-5; TRBD1 aligns across 9 bases. The CDR3 extends over 16 amino acids. J lost 4 bases, V lost 5 bases, and 11 bases had no gene match. Germline CDR1 reads MDHEN; CDR2 reads SYDVKM. In DNA form, the CDR3 reads TGTGCCAGCAGTCCTCTGGACAGGGGAGATCGAGAGACCCAGTACTTC. Translating it yields CASSPLDRGDRETQYF.

V usage is TRBV21-1 and J usage is TRBJ1-6; the table gives TRBD1 as D, unverified against the DNA. TRBV21-1 is a pseudogene. The CDR3 has 18 residues. CDR3 sequence (DNA): TGTGCCAGCAGCAAACCGGTGAGACAGCCCTGCTATAATTCACCCCTCCACTTT. Amino acid sequence: CASSKPVRQPCYNSPLHF.

The V gene is TRBV21-1, the J gene TRBJ1-2; the table calls TRBD1, which could not be checked here. TRBV21-1 constitutes a pseudogene. This CDR3 comprises 15 residues. The CDR3 loop reads CASSIISGRGYGYTF. CDR3 in DNA: TGTGCCAGCAGCATTATTTCCGGCAGGGGCTATGGCTACACCTTC.

The rearrangement links TRBV2 to TRBJ2-1, with a weak D call TRBD1 (6 bases). The CDR3 is 17 amino acids. V was trimmed by 2 bases and J by 1 base, leaving 15 bases between them. Germline CDR1 and CDR2: SNHLY and FYNNEI. CDR3 amino acids: CASSERRGWWSYNEQFF. In DNA, the CDR3 is TGTGCCAGCAGTGAAAGAAGGGGGTGGTGGTCCTACAATGAGCAGTTCTTC.

This chain connects TRBV7-2 to TRBJ2-7, with 9 bases that match TRBD2. Germline CDR1 is SGHTA and CDR2 is FQGNSA. There are 14 residues in the CDR3. Trimming took 5 bases from V and 0 from J; bases not matched to a gene: 2. The DNA for the CDR3 is TGTGCCAGCAGCGAGACTAGCGGCTCCTACGAGCAGTACTTC. It yields the protein CASSETSGSYEQYF.

The chain employs TRBV6-2 or TRBV6-3 and TRBJ1-2; D remains unclear. Trimming took 2 bases from V and 4 from J, leaving 11 bases between them. Germline assignment: CDR1 MNHEY and CDR2 SVGEGT. The length of the CDR3 is 14 residues. In DNA form, the CDR3 reads TGTGCCAGCAGTTACCGGCAGGCCCTCTATGGCTACACCTTC. Amino acids: CASSYRQALYGYTF.

The V and J genes are TRBV27 and TRBJ2-5, with TRBD1 identical over 9 bases. The CDR3 loop spans 16 amino acids. In germline, CDR1 is MNHEY, CDR2 SMNVEV (reference sequence). V dropped 4 bases and J dropped 2; count of bases not matched to a gene: 8. The CDR3 sequence is CASSSRQGELQETQYF. CDR3 nucleotides: TGTGCCAGCAGTTCCCGACAGGGGGAATTACAAGAGACCCAGTACTTC.

V usage is TRBV24-1 and J usage is TRBJ2-1; TRBD1 might be the D (6 bases). Trimming removed 4 bases from V and 8 bases from J, with 8 bases in between. Per germline, CDR1 KGHDR and CDR2 SFDVKD. The CDR3 sequence is 12 residues long. The CDR3 loop reads CATSDPGDEQFF. CDR3 in DNA: TGTGCCACCAGTGACCCAGGGGATGAGCAGTTCTTC.

CDR3 coding DNA: TGCGCCAGCAGCGTGACAGGGTCGGAGACTGAAGCTTTCTTT. Protein: CASSVTGSETEAFF. V is TRBV5-1 and J is TRBJ1-1, with TRBD1 matching 7 bases. After removal of 4 bases from V and 5 bases from J, the junction contained 8 bases not matched to a gene. CDR1 SGHRS and CDR2 YFSETQ come from the germline V gene. The CDR3 is 14 amino acids.

This clone was detected once. CDR3: CASSLWFRSEGNTIYF. CDR3 in DNA: TGTGCCAGCAGCTTGTGGTTCCGGTCTGAGGGAAACACCATATATTTT. J is TRBJ1-3 and V is TRBV7-2, with D unclear. Germline values: CDR1 SGHTA, CDR2 FQGNSA. The CDR3 covers 16 residues. V was cut by 3 bases and J by 4 bases, with 16 bases left in between.

This clone was counted once. The rearrangement uses TRBV7-2 and TRBJ2-1, with TRBD2 matching 8 bases. Germline-derived CDR1 and CDR2 are SGHTA and FQGNSA. Unmatched junction bases numbered 10, after V lost 5 bases and J lost 4 bases. The CDR3 runs 16 residues. In DNA, the CDR3 is TGTGCCAGCAGCCTGTTGGCGGGAGGCTTTTACAATGAGCAGTTCTTC. Protein: CASSLLAGGFYNEQFF.

Of note for this clone: The sample holds other DNA sequences that translate to the same CDR3. This chain uses TRBV18 with TRBJ1-2; D might be TRBD1 (5 bases). Germline CDR1 and CDR2: KGHSH and LQKENI. V was pared by 3 bases and J by 4 bases, with 9 bases between. The CDR3 sequence is 13 residues long. The CDR3 sequence is CASSPDTSYGYTF. CDR3 nucleotides: TGTGCCAGCTCACCGGACACGAGCTATGGCTACACCTTC.

V usage is TRBV2 and J usage is TRBJ2-5, with D unclear. Trimming took 5 bases from V and 0 from J, leaving 4 bases between them. The CDR3 has 12 amino acids. Germline values: CDR1 SNHLY, CDR2 FYNNEI. CDR3 sequence (DNA): TGTGCCAGCAGTTCGTACCAAGAGACCCAGTACTTC. Translated, it gives CASSSYQETQYF.

The table lists this clone with a count of one. The chain uses TRBV15 and TRBJ2-5; TRBD2 matches 11 bases. CDR3 length equals 15 residues. CDR1 LNHNV and CDR2 YYDKDF come from the germline V gene (reference sequence). With V trimmed by 6 bases and J by 3 bases, 6 bases remained unmatched. The CDR3 DNA reads TGTGCCACCAGTTGGGCTAGCGGGGGGAAAGAGACCCAGTACTTC. Residues: CATSWASGGKETQYF.

The chain carries TRBV7-2 and TRBJ1-1; 7 nucleotides match TRBD1. The ends lost 0 bases at V and 3 bases at J; junction bases unmatched: 1. CDR3 length equals 14 residues. Germline V gene lookup returns CDR1 SGHTA and CDR2 FQGNSA. In nucleotides, the CDR3 is TGTGCCAGCAGCTTAGCACAGGGGTACACTGAAGCTTTCTTT. This gives the protein CASSLAQGYTEAFF.

The V and J genes are TRBV5-8 and TRBJ2-2; maybe TRBD2 (5 bases). The CDR3 is made up of 14 amino acids. Germline CDR1 and CDR2: SGHTS and YDEGEE. V lost 4 bases and J lost 3, with 10 bases in between. CDR3 protein: CASSRGPHTGELFF. CDR3 DNA sequence: TGTGCCAGCAGCCGGGGTCCTCACACCGGGGAGCTGTTTTTT.

The chain uses TRBV7-2 and TRBJ2-7, with TRBD1 identical over 7 bases. Trimming took 6 bases from V and 2 from J; bases not matched to a gene: 4. This CDR3 contains 13 residues. The germline V gene has CDR1 SGHTA and CDR2 FQGNSA. In DNA form, the CDR3 reads TGTGCCAGCAGGGACAGGTTAACCTACGAGCAGTACTTC. It is translated as CASRDRLTYEQYF.

This clone appeared once. The chain joins TRBV18 to TRBJ1-4; maybe TRBD1 (6 bases). CDR3 length equals 14 residues. V was shortened by 5 bases and J by 6 bases, with 13 bases between the two germline ends. From germline, CDR1 is KGHSH and CDR2 LQKENI. The CDR3 here is CASSLRGNDEKLFF. In nucleotides, the CDR3 is TGTGCCAGCTCATTAAGGGGGAATGATGAAAAACTGTTTTTT.

There are a few counts of this clone. One end of the junction fails to match germline, which may point to a read error. V and J are TRBV9 and TRBJ1-1; the D is unclear. Germline-derived CDR1 and CDR2 are SGDLS and YYNGEE. The CDR3 loop spans 12 amino acids. The CDR3 spells CASSREESTPTF. CDR3 sequence (DNA): TGTGCCAGCAGCCGGGAGGAGAGCACACCCACTTTT. Using reference TRBV9 and TRBJ1-1 for the parts outside the CDR3, the full variable domain is DSGVTQTPKHLITATGQRVTLRCSPRSGDLSVYWYQQSLDQGLQFLIQYYNGEERAKGNILERFSAQQFPDLHSELNLSSLELGDSALYFCASSREESTPTFGQGTRLTVV.

The chain combines TRBV3-1 (or the pseudogene TRBV3-2) with TRBJ1-2, with a tentative D call TRBD1 (6 bases). The CDR3 is made up of 13 amino acids. Germline V gives CDR1 LGHDT, CDR2 YNNKEL (reference sequence). The V and J ends lost 2 bases and 8 bases respectively, with 12 bases between them. The CDR3 loop is CASSQLGHRGYTF. The CDR3 coding sequence is TGTGCCAGCAGCCAATTGGGACATCGGGGCTACACCTTC.